The T cell receptor (beta chain) under discussion was sequenced for a study of beta chain features in type 1 diabetes. Broader study findings: Moderate yet significant TCRB CDR3 shortening was seen in Type 1 diabetes patients in all four CD4+ subsets. Whether HLA type affects TCRB rearrangement stayed undetermined in the present work.

This clone turned up a few times. Its target is unknown. CDR3 length equals 15 residues. CDR1 is SQVTM and CDR2 is ANQGSEA in the germline V gene. J gave up 3 bases and V 5 bases, and 9 bases lay outside the gene matches. Every isolated RNA sample was fully reverse transcribed, so sequencing captured expressed TCRB transcripts. The method was immunoSEQ multiplex PCR; TCRdb's version includes in-frame clones alone and lacks a portion of them. The repertoire consists of under 300,000 clones, with 16% occurring once and the leading ten covering approximately 0.081%. CD45RO/CCR7/CD25/CD127/CD95/CD27 sorting isolated CD4+ naive, central memory, regulatory and stem cell-like memory cells.

The origin of this receptor is a man aged 25 to 45 with type 1 diabetes. The chain recombines TRBV29-1 with TRBJ2-1, with 8 bases matching TRBD1. The sequenced sample consisted of naive CD4+ T cells from blood. CDR3 DNA: TGCAGCGTTTTCGGACAGGGTAGTTTCTACAATGAGCAGTTCTTC. This encodes CSVFGQGSFYNEQFF.